This T cell receptor beta chain derives from a study of identical twins. Germline lookup yields CDR1 LGHNA and CDR2 YNFKEQ. V was cut by 3 bases and J by 2 bases, with 13 bases left in between. The CDR3 has 15 amino acids. One entry per CDR3 protein results from TCRdb running MiXCR on the 5' RACE reads. The data hold 400,000 to 550,000 distinct CDR3 sequences, with approximately 22% observed a single time. These data are also associated with another study on T cells expressing NK-cell markers.

The sequence derives from a young woman in good health. The gene calls are TRBV4-2 and TRBJ2-5; D could derive from TRBD1 or TRBD2 (5 bases each). Sequenced input: CD4+ T cells sorted from blood. The CDR3 loop is CASSQQAGGQETQYF. The CDR3 DNA reads as TGTGCCAGCAGCCAGCAAGCTGGGGGACAAGAGACCCAGTACTTC.